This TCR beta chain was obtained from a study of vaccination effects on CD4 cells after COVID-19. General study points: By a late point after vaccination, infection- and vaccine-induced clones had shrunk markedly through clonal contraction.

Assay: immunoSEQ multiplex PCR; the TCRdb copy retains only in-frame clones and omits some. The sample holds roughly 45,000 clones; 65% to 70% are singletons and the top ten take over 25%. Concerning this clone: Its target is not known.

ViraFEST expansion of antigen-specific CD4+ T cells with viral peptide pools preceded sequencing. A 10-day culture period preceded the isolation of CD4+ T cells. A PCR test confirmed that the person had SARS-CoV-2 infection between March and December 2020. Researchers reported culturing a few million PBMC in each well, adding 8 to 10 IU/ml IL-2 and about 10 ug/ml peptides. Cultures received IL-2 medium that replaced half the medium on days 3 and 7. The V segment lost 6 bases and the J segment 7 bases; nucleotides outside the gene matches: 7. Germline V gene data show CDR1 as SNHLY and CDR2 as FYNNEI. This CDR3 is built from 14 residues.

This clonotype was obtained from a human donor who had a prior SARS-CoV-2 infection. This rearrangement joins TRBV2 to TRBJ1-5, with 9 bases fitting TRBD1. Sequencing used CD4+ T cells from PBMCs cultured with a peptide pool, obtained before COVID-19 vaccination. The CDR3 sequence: CASRRDRGRQPQHF. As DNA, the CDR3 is TGTGCCAGCAGGAGAGACAGGGGGAGGCAGCCCCAGCATTTT.